This T cell receptor beta chain comes out of a study of tumor-infiltrating lymphocytes in primary liver carcinoma. They got blood RNA out of unsorted whole blood and also pulled out germline DNA. Starting material of 450 to 550 ng total RNA yielded TCR beta cDNA via a constant-region primer. Sequencing libraries for TCR beta derived from three nested multiplex PCR rounds that used slightly modified ARM-PCR. Use of TRBV1-TRBV30 forward primers with a C-beta reverse primer characterized the first two PCR rounds, which lasted ten to eleven cycles each. One entry per CDR3 protein results from TCRdb running MiXCR on the multiplex PCR reads. The sample has 250,000 to 400,000 distinct CDR3 sequences, 65% seen once; the top ten hold roughly 9%. In regard to this clonotype: Antigen specificity is unknown.

V lost 6 bases to trimming and J lost 7 bases; unmatched junction nucleotides: 11. CDR3 length: 15 amino acids. Germline CDR1 and CDR2: KGHDR and SFDVKD. Study results and caveats: The overlap of tumor-adjacent and tumor-blood pairs was smaller than that of tumor region pairs.

The material sequenced was peripheral blood. The sequence came from a man aged 40-49 years with primary liver carcinoma and hepatitis B virus infection. V and J are TRBV24-1 and TRBJ2-1; 7 bases line up with TRBD2. CDR3 nucleotide sequence: TGTGCCACCAGTAAAGAAACAGCGGGAAGGAATGAGCAGTTCTTC. This codes for CATSKETAGRNEQFF.